What follows are 24 T cell receptor beta chains derived from one specimen sequenced in a study of blood T cell repertoires in COVID-19. The repertoire was sequenced with immunoSEQ multiplex PCR; TCRdb's copy has only in-frame clones and lacks some. The data show some 98,000 clones, approximately 86% seen once. The sample consisted of peripheral blood. Receptors were obtained from a man aged 70 or older with active or convalescent COVID-19.

The chain has TRBV5-4 and TRBJ2-1; 14 bases align to TRBD2. Germline lookup yields CDR1 SGHNT and CDR2 YYREEE (reference sequence). The CDR3 extends over 17 amino acids. V shed 4 bases and J 1 base; nucleotides not matched to a gene: 4. The CDR3 DNA is TGTGCCAGCAGCAAGACTAGCGGGGGGGCTTCCTACAATGAGCAGTTCTTC. Protein sequence: CASSKTSGGASYNEQFF.

The chain carries TRBV12-3 or TRBV12-4 and TRBJ2-6; weak D call: TRBD2 (5 bases). Trimming shortened V by 2 bases and J by 15 bases, and 8 bases separated the two germline ends. The CDR3 covers 11 residues. CDR3 sequence: CASSLTGNLTF. The CDR3 nucleotides are TGTGCCAGCAGTTTAACGGGAAACCTGACTTTC.

The chain recombines TRBV6-5 with TRBJ1-5; 7 bases are shared with TRBD1. Per germline, CDR1 MNHEY and CDR2 SVGAGI. V lost 6 bases and J lost 2; bases outside the gene matches: 4. The CDR3 consists of 14 residues. Here the CDR3 DNA reads TGTGCCAGCAGGGCAGGGGGAGGCAATCAGCCCCAGCATTTT. Translated: CASRAGGGNQPQHF.

The V call is TRBV4-1, the J call TRBJ2-7, with 10 bases that match TRBD2. The CDR3 sequence is 15 residues long. Germline trimming cut 3 bases from V and 1 base from J; bases unmatched to any gene: 3. CDR1 MGHRA and CDR2 YSYEKL come from the germline V gene. The DNA of the CDR3 is TGCGCCAGCAGCCACCAAGCGGGGGGGTCCTACGAGCAGTACTTC. Translated: CASSHQAGGSYEQYF.

The chain employs TRBV1 and TRBJ2-5; the D call in the table, TRBD2, was not verified against the DNA. TRBV1 constitutes a pseudogene. This CDR3 has 14 residues. The CDR3 is CTSSQGPGGETQYF. In DNA, the CDR3 is TGCACCAGCAGCCAAGGCCCGGGGGGGGAGACCCAGTACTTC.

This clone is a singleton in its sample. V and J are TRBV6-5 and TRBJ2-6, with TRBD2 identical over 7 bases. Trimming took 3 bases from V and 2 from J; bases not matched to a gene: 4. The CDR3 length is 16 residues. CDR1 and CDR2 from the germline V gene are MNHEY and SVGAGI. The DNA of the CDR3 is TGTGCCAGCAGTTATTCTGGGGGGGCTGGGGCCAACGTCCTGACTTTC. This sequence encodes CASSYSGGAGANVLTF.

This clone came up a few times. The genes are TRBV6-5 and TRBJ2-5; 8 bases line up with TRBD1. The CDR3 totals 15 residues. The germline V gene has CDR1 MNHEY and CDR2 SVGAGI. Trimming removed 6 bases from V and 4 bases from J; junction bases left unmatched: 10. The CDR3 nucleotides are TGTGCCAGCAGCCGAACCACAGGGGGAGGAGAGACCCAGTACTTC. It specifies CASSRTTGGGETQYF.

J is TRBJ2-1 and V is TRBV7-2; no reliable D call. V was cut by 1 base and J by 6 bases, with 10 bases left in between. The CDR3 is 14 amino acids. CDR1 and CDR2 from the germline V gene are SGHTA and FQGNSA. Here the CDR3 reads CASSLVSSSNEQFF. CDR3 nucleotides: TGTGCCAGCAGCTTAGTGTCTAGTAGCAATGAGCAGTTCTTC.

The chain joins TRBV27 to TRBJ2-1, with a tentative D call TRBD2 (5 bases). This CDR3 is 15 amino acids long. Trimming left V 7 bases short and J 0 bases short, with 13 bases between. Germline assignment: CDR1 MNHEY and CDR2 SMNVEV (reference sequence). The CDR3 DNA follows: TGTGCCAGCAACACAAGACTATCCTCCTACAATGAGCAGTTCTTC. Translated: CASNTRLSSYNEQFF.

This sequence joins TRBV10-3 and TRBJ2-7; 9 positions match TRBD2. Germline V gene lookup returns CDR1 ENHRY and CDR2 SYGVKD. This CDR3 spans 17 amino acids. Losses at the gene ends were 4 bases for V and 0 bases for J; bases not matched to a gene: 10. In DNA form, the CDR3 reads TGTGCCATCAGTGGAAGTTTAGGTAGCGGGGGCTCCTACGAGCAGTACTTC. Protein: CAISGSLGSGGSYEQYF.

This rearrangement joins TRBV2 to TRBJ2-7, with TRBD1 matching over 11 bases. There are 15 residues in the CDR3. V shed 6 bases, J shed 4 bases, and the junction held 8 bases outside the gene matches. Per germline, CDR1 SNHLY and CDR2 FYNNEI. CDR3 loop: CASSLSGTGGYEQYF. Here the CDR3 DNA reads TGTGCCAGCAGCCTATCCGGGACAGGGGGTTACGAGCAGTACTTC.

As concerns this clone: The junction does not match germline at one end; this may be a read error. The DNA of the CDR3 is TGTGCCAGCAGGGAAGGGCCTAATGAAAAACTGTTTTTT. This codes for CASREGPNEKLFF. The V call is TRBV6-1, the J call TRBJ1-4; D remains unclear. This CDR3 contains 13 residues. CDR1 MNHNS and CDR2 SASEGT come from the germline V gene.

The gene calls are TRBV28 and TRBJ2-7; TRBD1 matches at 10 bases. The CDR3 consists of 16 residues. Unmatched junction bases numbered 10, after V lost 3 bases and J lost 5 bases. In germline, CDR1 is MDHEN, CDR2 SYDVKM. CDR3 coding DNA: TGTGCCAGCAGTTTGATCGGGACAGGGGTAAAGGACGAGCAGTACTTC. This encodes CASSLIGTGVKDEQYF.

The J gene is TRBJ1-5, the V gene TRBV10-3; D is possibly TRBD1 (5 bases). The CDR3 has 13 residues. Germline CDR1 ENHRY, CDR2 SYGVKD. The V end lost 10 bases, the J end lost 4 bases, and 14 bases lay between the germline ends. The DNA of the CDR3 is TGTGCCAGCGGGACGGACAAAAATCAGCCCCAGCATTTT. Amino acids: CASGTDKNQPQHF.

V is TRBV27 and J is TRBJ2-1, with 8 nucleotides matching TRBD1. CDR1 and CDR2 (germline): MNHEY, SMNVEV (reference sequence). This CDR3 spans 15 amino acids. Trimming at V came to 6 bases and at J to 5 bases, leaving 9 bases not matched to a gene. CDR3 sequence reads: CASSLPGGRDNEQFF. CDR3 in DNA: TGTGCCAGCAGCCTTCCAGGGGGCCGGGACAATGAGCAGTTCTTC.

This chain uses TRBV10-3 with TRBJ1-2, with D perhaps matching TRBD1 (6 bases). V lost 3 bases and J 1 base, leaving 15 bases between the germline ends. Germline values: CDR1 ENHRY, CDR2 SYGVKD. The CDR3 is 16 residues long. The CDR3: CAISDWGGGFNYGYTF. The CDR3, as DNA: TGTGCCATCAGTGATTGGGGGGGCGGATTTAACTATGGCTACACCTTC.

The chain combines TRBV29-1 with TRBJ1-1; D is ambiguous. Between the trimmed V and J ends, which lost 4 bases and 6 bases, there was a span of 15 bases. The V gene's germline CDR1 is SQVTM and CDR2 ANQGSEA. This CDR3 has 13 residues. DNA of the CDR3: TGCAGCGTTGGGTGGCAGGCTTATTCTGAAGCTTTCTTT. This encodes CSVGWQAYSEAFF.

J is TRBJ1-2 and V is TRBV27; D not certain. The CDR3 has 13 amino acids. CDR1 is MNHEY, CDR2 SMNVEV, per germline (reference sequence). The V gene lost 3 bases and the J gene lost 2 bases, with 7 bases spanning the gap. As DNA, the CDR3 is TGTGCCAGCAGTTTGAAGCTAAACTATGGCTACACCTTC. Translation gives CASSLKLNYGYTF.

The V gene is TRBV30, the J gene TRBJ1-5, with D perhaps TRBD1 (5 bases). The V end was cut by 3 bases, the J end by 3 bases, with 12 bases between. The length of the CDR3 is 14 residues. Looked up from germline, CDR1 is GTSNPN and CDR2 is SVGIG (reference sequence). CDR3 DNA: TGTGCCTGGAGCCGGGGGGACCCCAATCAGCCCCAGCATTTT. This gives the protein CAWSRGDPNQPQHF.

This clone was picked up a small number of times. J is TRBJ2-7 and V is TRBV12-3 or TRBV12-4; D is unresolved. V was cut by 6 bases and J by 3 bases, with 9 bases left in between. CDR3 size: 12 residues. This chain's CDR3 is CASRGPGYEQYF. The CDR3 nucleotides read TGTGCCAGCAGAGGTCCAGGCTACGAGCAGTACTTC.

This clone was seen only once. This rearrangement joins TRBV18 to TRBJ2-2; 9 bases are a match to TRBD2. Losses at the gene ends were 4 bases for V and 0 bases for J; bases not matched to a gene: 6. This CDR3 has 17 amino acids. Germline V gene data show CDR1 as KGHSH and CDR2 as LQKENI. CDR3 loop: CASSQRRGGPNTGELFF. CDR3 DNA sequence: TGTGCCAGCTCACAACGGCGGGGGGGCCCGAACACCGGGGAGCTGTTTTTT. Based on the CDR3 plus reference TRBV18 and TRBJ2-2, the full variable domain is NAGVMQNPRHLVRRRGQEARLRCSPMKGHSHVYWYRQLPEEGLKFMVYLQKENIIDESGMPKERFSAEFPKEGPSILRIQQVVRGDSAAYFCASSQRRGGPNTGELFFGEGSRLTVL.

The rearrangement uses TRBV19 and TRBJ2-1, with 10 bases identical to TRBD1. This CDR3 region has 15 residues. Trimming took 3 bases from V and 6 from J; bases not matched to a gene: 5. CDR1 is LNHDA and CDR2 is SQIVND in the germline V gene (reference sequence). This chain's CDR3 is CASSMGDRGGNEQFF. The CDR3 nucleotides read TGTGCCAGTAGTATGGGGGACAGGGGAGGCAATGAGCAGTTCTTC.

The CDR3 sequence: CASSARDRGETQYF. DNA for the CDR3: TGTGCCAGCAGCGCCCGGGACAGAGGAGAGACCCAGTACTTC. V usage is TRBV5-8 and J usage is TRBJ2-5, with 7 bases aligning to TRBD1. Trimming cost V 4 bases and J 4 bases; bases outside gene matches: 7. The CDR3 runs to 14 residues. CDR1 is SGHTS and CDR2 is YDEGEE in the germline V gene.

The J gene is TRBJ1-3, the V gene TRBV2, with TRBD1 as a possible D gene (5 bases). The germline gives CDR1 SNHLY, CDR2 FYNNEI. The CDR3 is 16 residues long. Trimming pared 6 bases from V and 0 bases from J, leaving 15 bases between. CDR3 nucleotide sequence: TGTGCCAGCAGAATTTCGGGACTGCTCTCTGGAAACACCATATATTTT. It specifies CASRISGLLSGNTIYF.